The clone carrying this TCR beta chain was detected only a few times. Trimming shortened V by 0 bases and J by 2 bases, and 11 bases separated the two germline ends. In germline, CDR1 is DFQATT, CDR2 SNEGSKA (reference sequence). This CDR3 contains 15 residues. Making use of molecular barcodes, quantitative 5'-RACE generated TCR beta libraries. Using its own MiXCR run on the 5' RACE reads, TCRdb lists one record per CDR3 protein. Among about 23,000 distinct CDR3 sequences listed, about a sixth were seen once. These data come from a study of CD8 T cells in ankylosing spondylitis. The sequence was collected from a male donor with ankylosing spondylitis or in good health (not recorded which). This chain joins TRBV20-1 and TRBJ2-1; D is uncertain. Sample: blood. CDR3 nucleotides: TGCAGTGCTAGAGATGACCCCCCGACCTACAATGAGCAGTTCTTC. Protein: CSARDDPPTYNEQFF.